The 26 T cell receptor beta chains presented below share a single source sample, sequenced in a study of T cells in pancreatic ductal adenocarcinoma. Data came from immunoSEQ multiplex PCR; TCRdb stores just in-frame clones and leaves some out. The repertoire includes roughly 17,000 clones, around nine tenths of them detected once, and approximately 1% sits in the top ten. Selected pancreatic ductal adenocarcinoma patients had undergone surgery without neoadjuvant therapy. The sample was PBMCs. Receptors were obtained from a human donor with pancreatic ductal adenocarcinoma.

The CDR3 DNA follows: TGTGCCAGCAGCTCTAGGACAGGGTCAGGATTTTCACCCCTCCACTTT. Amino acid sequence: CASSSRTGSGFSPLHF. The J gene is TRBJ1-6, the V gene TRBV11-3; 8 nucleotides align to TRBD1. This CDR3 has 16 residues. From germline, CDR1 is SGHNT and CDR2 YENEEA. After removal of 4 bases from V and 9 bases from J, the junction contained 11 bases not matched to a gene.

The J gene is TRBJ1-2, the V gene TRBV7-3; 7 positions match TRBD1. The CDR3 covers 14 residues. Per the germline V gene, CDR1 is SGHTA and CDR2 is FQGTGA. Trimming cost V 5 bases and J 6 bases; bases outside gene matches: 9. CDR3 in amino acids: CASSLDRVSDGYTF. CDR3 DNA sequence: TGTGCCAGCAGCCTAGACAGGGTTAGCGATGGCTACACCTTC.

J is TRBJ1-2 and V is TRBV5-1; 12 bases map to TRBD1. The V gene's germline CDR1 is SGHRS and CDR2 YFSETQ. The V and J ends lost 4 bases and 4 bases, in that order; junction bases with no gene match: 8. The CDR3 has 16 residues. As DNA, the CDR3 is TGCGCCAGCAGCGTCGGGACAGGGGGCAACGGCTATGGCTACACCTTC. Amino acid sequence: CASSVGTGGNGYGYTF.

This clone was seen only once. DNA for the CDR3: TGTGCCAGCAGCTTGGCCCAGGGACTTGAAAAACTGTTTTTT. This codes for CASSLAQGLEKLFF. The chain couples TRBV5-5 to TRBJ1-4; weak D call: TRBD1 (5 bases). This CDR3 contains 14 residues. Looked up from germline, CDR1 is SGHKS and CDR2 is YYEKEE (reference sequence). Trimming took off 0 bases at V and 7 bases at J, with 10 bases between the two ends.

The chain carries TRBV5-1 and TRBJ2-6; the match to TRBD1 covers 7 bases. Per germline, CDR1 SGHRS and CDR2 YFSETQ. The CDR3 has 16 residues. V trimming: 8 bases; J trimming: 0 bases; junction bases outside the gene matches: 8. CDR3 sequence: CARKGQFYSGANVLTF. Written as DNA, the CDR3 is TGCGCCAGAAAGGGACAGTTTTACTCTGGGGCCAACGTCCTGACTTTC. Combining the CDR3 with reference TRBV5-1 and TRBJ2-6 gives the whole variable domain KAGVTQTPRYLIKTRGQQVTLSCSPISGHRSVSWYQQTPGQGLQFLFEYFSETQRNKGNFPGRFSGRQFSNSRSEMNVSTLELGDSALYLCARKGQFYSGANVLTFGAGSRLTVL.

J is TRBJ2-2 and V is TRBV11-3; D is perhaps TRBD2 (5 bases). Per germline, CDR1 SGHNT and CDR2 YENEEA. The CDR3 runs to 15 residues. V lost 6 bases and J 4 bases, leaving 15 bases between the germline ends. The CDR3 nucleotides read TGTGCCAGCAGTCAAACTAGTTATCGCACCGGGGAGCTGTTTTTT. Translated, it gives CASSQTSYRTGELFF.

The CDR3 region is CASSFRLAGGASTDTQYF. CDR3 coding DNA: TGTGCCAGCAGTTTTCGTCTAGCGGGGGGCGCTAGCACAGATACGCAGTATTTT. The chain couples TRBV27 to TRBJ2-3; TRBD2 aligns across 11 bases. CDR1 MNHEY and CDR2 SMNVEV come from the germline V gene (reference sequence). The V gene end was trimmed by 3 bases and the J gene end by 0 bases; junction bases not matched to a gene: 8. This CDR3 has 18 amino acids.

The CDR3 spells CASSDSNYGYTF. The DNA of the CDR3 is TGTGCCAGCAGTGACAGTAACTATGGCTACACCTTC. The chain carries TRBV28 and TRBJ1-2, with D perhaps matching TRBD1 (5 bases). This CDR3 region has 12 residues. Looked up from germline, CDR1 is MDHEN and CDR2 is SYDVKM. Trimming removed 5 bases at V and 1 base at J, with 5 bases between.

V usage is TRBV19 and J usage is TRBJ2-3; possibly TRBD1 for D (6 bases). CDR1 and CDR2 (germline): LNHDA, SQIVND (reference sequence). The CDR3 sequence is 13 residues long. V was clipped by 10 bases and J by 0 bases, with 11 bases between them. The CDR3 coding sequence is TGTGCCACAGGGACATCTAGCACAGATACGCAGTATTTT. This translates into CATGTSSTDTQYF.

This clone was seen a few times. The rearrangement links TRBV7-9 to TRBJ1-3; the match to TRBD1 covers 8 bases. CDR1 SEHNR and CDR2 FQNEAQ come from the germline V gene (reference sequence). J gave up 6 bases and V 5 bases, and 6 bases lay outside the gene matches. CDR3 size: 14 residues. The CDR3 is CASSPRQGQNTIYF. CDR3 nucleotide sequence: TGTGCCAGCAGCCCCAGACAGGGGCAAAACACCATATATTTT.

Here the CDR3 reads CASSIRQGNTEAFF. In DNA form, the CDR3 reads TGTGCCAGCAGCATTCGACAGGGGAACACTGAAGCTTTCTTT. The J gene is TRBJ1-1, the V gene TRBV7-2; 7 nucleotides agree with TRBD1. CDR1 and CDR2 (germline): SGHTA, FQGNSA. V shed 5 bases and J 1 base; nucleotides not matched to a gene: 4. CDR3 length: 14 amino acids.

This clone has a single count. The chain couples TRBV28 to TRBJ1-5; TRBD1 matches 9 bases. The CDR3 loop spans 15 amino acids. CDR1 and CDR2 (germline): MDHEN, SYDVKM. The J segment lost 4 bases and the V segment lost 4 bases, leaving 5 bases of the junction unmatched. The CDR3 DNA sequence: TGTGCCAGCAGTTCAAACAGGGGGCAGAATCAGCCCCAGCATTTT. This codes for CASSSNRGQNQPQHF.

The chain links TRBV18 to TRBJ2-2; 10 bases agree with TRBD1. The CDR3 contains 17 residues. V was clipped by 2 bases and J by 2 bases; unmatched bases: 5. Germline V gene sequence: CDR1 KGHSH, CDR2 LQKENI. The CDR3 bases are TGTGCCAGCTCACCAGACAGGGGGCTTTATAACACCGGGGAGCTGTTTTTT. Protein product: CASSPDRGLYNTGELFF.

The gene calls are TRBV11-2 and TRBJ2-2; 12 bases map to TRBD2. The V segment lost 0 bases and the J segment 7 bases; nucleotides outside the gene matches: 9. Germline V gene data show CDR1 as SGHAT and CDR2 as FQNNGV. CDR3 length: 18 amino acids. CDR3 protein: CASSLDLGLAGRGGELFF. CDR3 in DNA: TGTGCCAGCAGCTTAGATCTCGGACTAGCGGGGCGAGGCGGGGAGCTGTTTTTT.

This sequence joins TRBV19 and TRBJ2-7; the D gene is possibly TRBD2 (5 bases). This CDR3 comprises 13 residues. V lost 2 bases to trimming and J lost 6 bases, with 11 bases between them. Germline CDR1 is LNHDA and CDR2 is SQIVND (reference sequence). The CDR3 loop is CASSISSGIEQYF. CDR3 nucleotide sequence: TGTGCCAGTAGTATATCGTCGGGGATCGAGCAGTACTTC.

Of note for this clone: Its ends do not fully match the called genes, so a read error is possible. The rearrangement joins TRBV28 to TRBJ2-7, with 7 bases fitting TRBD1. CDR3 size: 12 residues. CDR1 and CDR2 from the germline V gene are MDHEN and SYDVKM. The CDR3 loop is CASSGTVMPQSF. CDR3 bases: TGTGCCAGCAGCGGGACAGTGATGCCCCAGTCCTTC.

This chain uses TRBV28 with TRBJ2-1; 9 nucleotides line up with TRBD1. Per the germline V gene, CDR1 is MDHEN and CDR2 is SYDVKM. The J segment lost 5 bases and the V segment lost 6 bases, leaving 11 bases of the junction unmatched. The CDR3 is 16 residues long. The CDR3 DNA reads as TGTGCCAGCAGGGGTGAAGGGACAGGGATCCACAATGAGCAGTTCTTC. Residues: CASRGEGTGIHNEQFF.

The table lists this clone with a few counts. The chain recombines TRBV19 with TRBJ1-6, with 7 bases identical to TRBD1. The CDR3 runs to 15 residues. Germline lookup yields CDR1 LNHDA and CDR2 SQIVND (reference sequence). V shed 5 bases, J shed 10 bases, and the junction held 11 bases outside the gene matches. Here the CDR3 DNA reads TGTGCCAGTAGTGTCGACAGGGCTCGGATCTCACCCCTCCACTTT. Its protein is CASSVDRARISPLHF.

The chain carries TRBV4-1 and TRBJ1-4; possibly TRBD1 for D (6 bases). Germline-derived CDR1 and CDR2 are MGHRA and YSYEKL. V shed 0 bases and J shed 3 bases, with 11 bases lying between them. The CDR3 has 16 amino acids. The CDR3 sequence: CASSQDGRGPNEKLFF. Here the CDR3 DNA reads TGCGCCAGCAGCCAAGATGGGCGGGGGCCTAATGAAAAACTGTTTTTT.

V is TRBV21-1 and J is TRBJ2-3; the DNA was not used to check the table's D call, TRBD1. TRBV21-1 represents a pseudogene. CDR3 length: 17 residues. The CDR3: CASSTRWTWQPSDTQYF. The DNA of the CDR3 is TGTGCCAGCAGCACCCGGTGGACATGGCAGCCCTCAGATACGCAGTATTTT.

The chain joins TRBV9 to TRBJ2-5, with 11 positions matching TRBD2. CDR1 SGDLS and CDR2 YYNGEE come from the germline V gene. V gave up 4 bases and J gave up 3 bases; unmatched junction bases: 5. CDR3 length: 15 amino acids. CDR3 sequence (DNA): TGTGCCAGCAGCCTCACTAGCGGGGGTAAAGAGACCCAGTACTTC. It encodes CASSLTSGGKETQYF.

The gene calls are TRBV7-9 and TRBJ1-4; no clear D. V dropped 5 bases and J dropped 11 bases, with 15 bases sitting between them. The CDR3 is 13 residues long. Germline V gene sequence: CDR1 SEHNR, CDR2 FQNEAQ (reference sequence). CDR3 coding DNA: TGTGCCAGCAGCGATTCCAACTCACAGAAACTGTTTTTT. This gives the protein CASSDSNSQKLFF. Drawing the rest from reference TRBV7-9 and TRBJ1-4, the complete variable domain is DTGVSQNPRHKITKRGQNVTFRCDPISEHNRLYWYRQTLGQGPEFLTYFQNEAQLEKSRLLSDRFSAERPKGSFSTLEIQRTEQGDSAMYLCASSDSNSQKLFFGSGTQLSVL.

Here the CDR3 reads CASSPGIYANRNYGYTF. The CDR3, as DNA: TGTGCCAGCAGTCCTGGAATCTACGCAAACAGAAACTATGGCTACACCTTC. This chain joins TRBV27 and TRBJ1-2; unclear D gene. The CDR3 sequence is 17 residues long. Germline values: CDR1 MNHEY, CDR2 SMNVEV (reference sequence). Trimming took off 5 bases at V and 2 bases at J, with 21 bases between the two ends.

The V gene is TRBV5-1, the J gene TRBJ1-2; 7 bases align to TRBD1. Germline V gives CDR1 SGHRS, CDR2 YFSETQ. Unmatched junction bases numbered 7, after V lost 3 bases and J lost 5 bases. The CDR3 runs 14 residues. DNA for the CDR3: TGCGCCAGCAGCTCCCCGGGACAGCTATATGGCTACACCTTC. Protein: CASSSPGQLYGYTF.

The chain couples TRBV11-3 to TRBJ2-5; D possibly corresponds to TRBD2 (6 bases). CDR1 and CDR2 (germline): SGHNT, YENEEA. Trimming shortened V by 0 bases and J by 7 bases, and 18 bases separated the two germline ends. The CDR3 contains 16 residues. The CDR3 DNA follows: TGTGCCAGCAGCTTAGATCCGGGACTTACCATGGGGACCCAGTACTTC. Translation gives CASSLDPGLTMGTQYF. Variable domain in full (rest from reference TRBV11-3 and TRBJ2-5): EAGVVQSPRYKIIEKKQPVAFWCNPISGHNTLYWYLQNLGQGPELLIRYENEEAVDDSQLPKDRFSAERLKGVDSTLKIQPAELGDSAVYLCASSLDPGLTMGTQYFGPGTRLLVL.

V gene TRBV28 combines with J gene TRBJ1-6, with D uncertain. The CDR3 extends over 15 amino acids. Trimming cost V 0 bases and J 2 bases, with 5 bases left between them. In germline, CDR1 is MDHEN, CDR2 SYDVKM. The CDR3 DNA reads TGTGCCAGCAGTTTATGGCAGGCCTATAATTCACCCCTCCACTTT. As protein: CASSLWQAYNSPLHF.